This T cell receptor beta chain was recorded in a study of shared clonotypes between healthy human individuals. Whole-study context: Each donor's CD8 memory used one plate, CD8 naive two, each CD4 subset three.

TCRdb keeps only in-frame clones here, not all; method: immunoSEQ multiplex PCR. Here the sample spans approximately 2,000,000 clones, 85% to 95% being singletons. The germline CDR1 and CDR2 sequences are SGHDN and FVKESK. The ends lost 0 bases at V and 4 bases at J; junction bases unmatched: 5. This CDR3 comprises 17 residues. The chain carries TRBV14 and TRBJ2-7, with TRBD2 identical over 14 bases. The clonotype was recovered from a man aged 18 to 35 in good health. Some clones in this sample may be carry-over from other donors' samples. Sequencing input: naive CD4+ T cells from PBMCs. The subset: CD45RA+ positively selected. The CDR3, as DNA: TGTGCCAGCAGCCAAGACTTCGGGACTAGCGGGAGTTACGAGCAGTACTTC. It specifies CASSQDFGTSGSYEQYF.